The T cell receptor (beta chain) under discussion was sequenced for a study of blood T cell repertoires in COVID-19. Turning to the study itself: Sources were T cells, B-cell-depleted T cells, or PBMCs; the material itself was cDNA or gDNA.

Cohort allocation depended upon clinical history that participants reported. The protocol was immunoSEQ multiplex PCR, while the TCRdb copy is restricted to in-frame clones and leaves out a portion. Of 200,000 to 250,000 clones in the sample, 83% are singletons; the top ten hold 4.8%. V was cut by 4 bases and J by 4 bases, with 10 bases left in between. The CDR3 runs to 13 residues. Looked up from germline, CDR1 is SNHLY and CDR2 is FYNNEI. The sample consisted of PBMCs or T cells enriched from blood (not recorded which). The chain links TRBV2 to TRBJ1-1; weak D call: TRBD1 (5 bases). The origin of this receptor is a woman aged 45-65 years who had been exposed to COVID-19. The CDR3 loop reads CASSAREGTEAFF. The CDR3 region has the DNA TGTGCCAGCAGTGCCAGGGAGGGCACTGAAGCTTTCTTT. Together with reference TRBV2 and TRBJ1-1, the CDR3 gives the full variable domain: EPEVTQTPSHQVTQMGQEVILRCVPISNHLYFYWYRQILGQKVEFLVSFYNNEISEKSEIFDDQFSVERPDGSNFTLKIRSTKLEDSAMYFCASSAREGTEAFFGQGTRLTVV.